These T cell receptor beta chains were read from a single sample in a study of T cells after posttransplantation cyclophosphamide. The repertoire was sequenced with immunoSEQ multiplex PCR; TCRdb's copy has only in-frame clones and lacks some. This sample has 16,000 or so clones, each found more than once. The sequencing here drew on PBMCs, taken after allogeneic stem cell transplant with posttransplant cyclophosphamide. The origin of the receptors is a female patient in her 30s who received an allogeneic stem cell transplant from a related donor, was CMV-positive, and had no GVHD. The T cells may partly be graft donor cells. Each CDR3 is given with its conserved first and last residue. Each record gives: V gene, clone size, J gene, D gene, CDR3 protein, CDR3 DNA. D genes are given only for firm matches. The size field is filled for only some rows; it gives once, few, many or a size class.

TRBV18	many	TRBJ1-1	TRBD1	CASSHRGQGGEAFF	TGTGCCAGCTCCCACCGCGGACAGGGGGGTGAAGCTTTCTTT
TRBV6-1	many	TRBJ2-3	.	CATTGGGGMTDTQYF	TGTGCCACCACGGGAGGGGGCGGGATGACAGATACGCAGTATTTT
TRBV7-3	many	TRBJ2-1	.	CASSLQAGTPYNEQFF	TGTGCCAGCAGCTTACAAGCGGGGACACCCTACAATGAGCAGTTCTTC
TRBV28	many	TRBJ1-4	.	CASSLWRGKANEKLFF	TGTGCCAGCAGTTTATGGCGGGGTAAAGCTAATGAAAAACTGTTTTTT
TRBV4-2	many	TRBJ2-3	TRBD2	CASRGREGQEDTQYF	TGTGCCAGCAGAGGGCGGGAGGGCCAGGAAGATACGCAGTATTTT
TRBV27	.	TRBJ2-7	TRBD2	CASRGVAGGVYEQYF	TGTGCCAGCAGGGGGGTAGCGGGAGGGGTTTACGAGCAGTACTTC
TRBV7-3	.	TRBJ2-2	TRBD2	CPSSLTRGTATGEPFF	TGTCCCAGCAGCTTAACGCGGGGGACTGCTACCGGGGAGCCGTTTTTT
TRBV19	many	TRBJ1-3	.	CASSIDGSSGNTIYF	TGTGCCAGTAGTATAGACGGGAGCTCTGGAAACACCATATATTTT
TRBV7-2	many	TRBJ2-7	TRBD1	CASSLATTRDRGGLVYYEQYF	TGTGCCAGCAGCTTAGCGACTACGAGGGACAGGGGAGGTTTGGTTTACTACGAGCAGTACTTC
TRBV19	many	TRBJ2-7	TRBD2	CASSAATSGKPYEQYF	TGTGCCAGTAGTGCTGCGACTAGCGGAAAACCCTACGAGCAGTACTTC
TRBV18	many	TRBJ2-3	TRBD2	CASSPIDQGLATSTDTQYF	TGTGCCAGCTCACCCATTGATCAAGGACTAGCGACTAGCACAGATACGCAGTATTTT
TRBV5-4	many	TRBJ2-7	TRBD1	CASSFTGGRYEQYF	TGTGCCAGCAGCTTTACAGGGGGCCGCTACGAGCAGTACTTC
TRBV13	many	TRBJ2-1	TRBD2	CASSPSLRLAGEPYNEQFF	TGTGCCAGCAGCCCCTCGCTTCGACTAGCGGGAGAACCCTACAATGAGCAGTTCTTC
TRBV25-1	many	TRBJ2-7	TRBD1	CASSDGQGNRHEQYF	TGTGCCAGCAGTGACGGACAGGGGAATCGGCACGAGCAGTACTTC
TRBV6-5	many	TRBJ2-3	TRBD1	CASRGQDPDTQYF	TGTGCCAGCAGAGGACAGGACCCAGATACGCAGTATTTT
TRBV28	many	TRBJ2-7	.	CASSSYRSTYEQYF	TGTGCCAGCAGTTCCTACAGGTCAACCTACGAGCAGTACTTC
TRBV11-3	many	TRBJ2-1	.	CASSLDPTGTEQFF	TGTGCCAGCAGCTTAGATCCAACAGGTACTGAGCAGTTCTTC
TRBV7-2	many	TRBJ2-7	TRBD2	CASSFVAGGPYEQYF	TGTGCCAGCAGCTTCGTAGCGGGAGGGCCCTACGAGCAGTACTTC
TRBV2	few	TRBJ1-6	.	CASSIRVSLNF	TGTGCCAGCAGTATCAGGGTATCTCTCAACTTT
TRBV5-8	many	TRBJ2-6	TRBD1	CASSRRGLGANVLTF	TGTGCCAGCAGCCGCAGGGGGCTCGGGGCCAACGTCCTGACTTTC
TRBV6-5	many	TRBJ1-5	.	CASSSWPGNSNQPQHF	TGTGCCAGCAGTTCGTGGCCAGGGAATAGCAATCAGCCCCAGCATTTT
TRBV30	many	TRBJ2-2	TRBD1	CAWGLPPGQGLGELFF	TGTGCCTGGGGACTACCTCCGGGACAGGGACTCGGGGAGCTGTTTTTT
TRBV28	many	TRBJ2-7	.	CASSSPPWPQVEQYF	TGTGCCAGCAGTTCCCCGCCCTGGCCCCAAGTAGAGCAGTACTTC
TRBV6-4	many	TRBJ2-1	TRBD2	CASSETSGGYNEQFF	TGTGCCAGCAGTGAAACTAGCGGGGGGTACAATGAGCAGTTCTTC
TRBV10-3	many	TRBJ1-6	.	CAISAARDNSPLHF	TGTGCCATCAGTGCAGCCAGGGATAATTCACCCCTCCACTTT
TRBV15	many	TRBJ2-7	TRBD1	CATSLGQGNYEQYF	TGTGCCACCAGCTTGGGACAGGGAAACTACGAGCAGTACTTC
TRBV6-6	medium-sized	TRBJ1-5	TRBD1	CASSHIRDRGQHF	TGTGCCAGCAGTCACATTCGGGACAGGGGACAGCATTTT
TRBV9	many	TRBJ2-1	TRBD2	CASSPSGLSSYNEQFF	TGTGCCAGCAGTCCTAGCGGGCTTAGCTCCTACAATGAGCAGTTCTTC
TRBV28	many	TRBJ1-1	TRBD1	CASSLPGTGRTEAFF	TGTGCCAGCAGTTTGCCGGGGACAGGGAGAACTGAAGCTTTCTTT
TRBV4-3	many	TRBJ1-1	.	CASSQDLTPPFEAFF	TGCGCCAGCAGCCAAGATCTAACTCCTCCCTTTGAAGCTTTCTTT
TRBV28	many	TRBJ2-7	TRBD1	CASSPNTGTGRGGTSYEQYF	TGTGCCAGCAGTCCAAATACAGGGACAGGTCGGGGCGGGACATCCTACGAGCAGTACTTC
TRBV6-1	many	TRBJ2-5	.	CASSEGSGQETQYF	TGTGCCAGCAGTGAAGGGAGCGGACAAGAGACCCAGTACTTC
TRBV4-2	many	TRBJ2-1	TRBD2	CASGQGLAGGNNEQFF	TGTGCCAGCGGCCAGGGACTAGCGGGAGGTAACAATGAGCAGTTCTTC
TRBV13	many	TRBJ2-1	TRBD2	CASSAFREGYNEQFF	TGTGCCAGCAGCGCCTTCCGGGAGGGATACAATGAGCAGTTCTTC
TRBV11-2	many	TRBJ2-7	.	CASSLRTVAYEQYF	TGTGCCAGCAGCTTAAGGACAGTGGCCTACGAGCAGTACTTC
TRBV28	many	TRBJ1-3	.	CASSRGTSGNTIYF	TGTGCCAGCAGCCGCGGGACTTCTGGAAACACCATATATTTT
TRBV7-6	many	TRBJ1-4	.	CASSLGAHNEKLFF	TGTGCCAGCAGCTTAGGCGCGCATAATGAAAAACTGTTTTTT
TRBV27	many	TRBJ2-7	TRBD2	CASSSRLAGTGEQYF	TGTGCCAGCAGTTCGAGACTAGCGGGGACGGGGGAGCAGTACTTC